A single TCR beta chain is shown here with its context. This clone was counted only a few times. Its antigen is currently not known. Base quality data are lacking; no much larger clone is found one base away. The source of the sample is a study of blood T cell repertoires in COVID-19 (dated by TCRdb to 2018 to 2020). For the wider study: Samples from collaborators originated in the United States, Italy and Spain and spanned both the acute and convalescent phases of COVID-19. The material from the prospective study consisted of cDNA or gDNA derived from T cells, B-cell-depleted T cells, or PBMCs. Subjects who had been exposed to COVID-19, were actively infected with it, or had recovered from it provided the deeply sampled blood TCRbeta repertoires that made up the dataset. The sample metadata nearly always contained a de-identified subject ID, COVID-19 status, age in years and sex. HLA class I and class II types, where available, came from metadata supplied by the sample provider rather than from assay-based typing. The samples were drawn from two sources: the first 160 participants of the ongoing ImmuneRACE study, and 1,000 to 1,500 subjects contributed by 6 global collaborators. The repertoires were made available in a free public database intended to serve as a resource for research on the immune response to SARS-CoV-2. The study at large found these results: The amount of clinical and demographic metadata varied by source and participant and was provided uncurated.

The immunoSEQ Assay, a bias-controlled multiplex PCR, was used to amplify TCRbeta CDR3 regions from genomic DNA. The original methods were these. The number of nucleated cells in each sample was estimated from the amplification of reference gene primers within the assay. To quantify the absolute abundance of each unique TCRbeta CDR3 rearrangement, sequence reads were collapsed and filtered. Productive Simpson clonality was computed per sample as the square root of Simpson's diversity index over productive rearrangements. Drawn from immuneACCESS, this table holds only the in-frame rearrangements with V and J called that TCRdb kept. Clones are partly lost; checked studies trace under half to an unresolved V gene and leave the rest unexplained. That table furnishes V, J and clone size, whereas the DNA furnished D and trimming. The sample table holds hundreds of thousands of clones, of which 65% to 85% were seen once. 4% of the sample is taken by the ten largest.

As encoded in the germline V gene, CDR1 is SGHDN while CDR2 is FVKESK. V sheds 3 bases and J sheds 0 bases, leaving 9 bases between their ends. The CDR3 sequence holds 16 residues, the cysteine and phenylalanine included. Just CDR3 DNA is preserved here, 48 bases in frame from base 1. Collaborating institutions collected whole blood in K2EDTA tubes following their own protocols. For TCRbeta analysis, collaborator samples were shipped as frozen whole blood, as isolated PBMCs, or as DNA extracted from either sample type. The chain joins TRBV14 to TRBJ1-6; no D gene call is confident. This receptor was taken from a woman aged 40 to 50 with active or convalescent COVID-19. Sequenced input: peripheral blood. The nucleotide sequence is TGTGCCAGCAGCCAGACTGGGAGCTCCTATAATTCACCCCTCCACTTT. It translates as CASSQTGSSYNSPLHF.